The clone carrying this T cell receptor beta chain was counted a few times. What it binds is not known. The data were taken from a study of T cell responses to AZD1222 COVID-19 vaccine. V was trimmed by 10 bases and J by 4 bases, leaving 16 bases between them. The CDR3 contains 13 residues. The germline gives CDR1 MNHEY, CDR2 SVGAGI. Findings of the study overall: Repertoire sampling was restricted to post-peak T cell response timepoints.

Using immunoSEQ multiplex PCR, the repertoire was profiled, and TCRdb retains in-frame clones only, with some absent. Among roughly 120,000 clones listed, approximately 86% were seen once. Source: peripheral blood, taken on day 0 of AZD1222 vaccination. The chain couples TRBV6-5 to TRBJ1-2; a weak D match, TRBD1 (6 bases). The clonotype was recovered from an adult in good health. Here the CDR3 reads CATPGEYSYGYTF. Written as DNA, the CDR3 is TGTGCCACCCCAGGGGAGTATAGCTATGGCTACACCTTC.